Listed here are 19 T cell receptor beta chains from one sample, sequenced in a study of cytomegalovirus exposure and HLA in healthy donors. The PCR had 60 Vbeta and 13 Jbeta primers. TCRdb's table, derived via immunoSEQ multiplex PCR, lists solely in-frame clones and lacks some. The table lists about 160,000 clones, approximately 80% of them singletons. What was sequenced was PBMCs. These receptors originate from a man younger than 30 in good health and CMV-seropositive.

V gene TRBV30 combines with J gene TRBJ2-5; 9 bases align to TRBD1. The CDR3 is 13 residues long. The germline V gene encodes CDR1 GTSNPN and CDR2 SVGIG (reference sequence). Losses at the gene ends were 7 bases for V and 4 bases for J; bases not matched to a gene: 7. As DNA, the CDR3 is TGTGCCTTTGAGACAGGGGGAGGAGAGACCCAGTACTTC. This encodes CAFETGGGETQYF.

This sequence joins TRBV27 and TRBJ2-7; D is unresolved. Germline V gene data show CDR1 as MNHEY and CDR2 as SMNVEV (reference sequence). The CDR3 spans 11 residues. V shed 5 bases and J shed 2 bases, with 4 bases lying between them. The CDR3 region has the DNA TGTGCCAGCAGTAATACCTACGAGCAGTACTTC. It translates to CASSNTYEQYF.

This chain uses TRBV29-1 with TRBJ2-4, with 13 bases fitting TRBD2. The CDR3 runs 18 residues. After removal of 3 bases from V and 6 bases from J, the junction contained 14 bases not matched to a gene. Germline CDR1 and CDR2: SQVTM and ANQGSEA. The CDR3 region is CSVDSGLAGVGGGNIQYF. CDR3 DNA sequence: TGCAGCGTTGATTCTGGACTAGCGGGAGTAGGAGGAGGAAACATTCAGTACTTC. The full variable domain, in which reference TRBV29-1 and TRBJ2-4 provide the parts outside the CDR3, is SAVISQKPSRDICQRGTSLTIQCQVDSQVTMMFWYRQQPGQSLTLIATANQGSEATYESGFVIDKFPISRPNLTFSTLTVSNMSPEDSSIYLCSVDSGLAGVGGGNIQYFGAGTRLSVL.

The rearrangement uses TRBV13 and TRBJ1-1, with D possibly TRBD1 on 6 matching bases. The germline gives CDR1 PRHDT, CDR2 FYEKMQ (reference sequence). The germline V and J ends were trimmed by 5 bases and 1 base, with 14 bases remaining between them. The CDR3 consists of 15 residues. The CDR3 here is CASSPNPRGNTEAFF. CDR3 DNA sequence: TGTGCCAGCAGCCCGAACCCCAGGGGGAACACTGAAGCTTTCTTT. Filled out from reference TRBV13 and TRBJ1-1, the complete variable domain reads AAGVIQSPRHLIKEKRETATLKCYPIPRHDTVYWYQQGPGQDPQFLISFYEKMQSDKGSIPDRFSAQQFSDYHSELNMSSLELGDSALYFCASSPNPRGNTEAFFGQGTRLTVV.

The chain couples TRBV9 to TRBJ2-6; D is undetermined. CDR3 length: 15 amino acids. V was pared by 0 bases and J by 2 bases, with 6 bases between. Germline CDR1 reads SGDLS; CDR2 reads YYNGEE. The CDR3 sequence is CASSVARTGANVLTF. CDR3 DNA sequence: TGTGCCAGCAGCGTAGCCAGGACTGGGGCCAACGTCCTGACTTTC.

This clone was counted a few times. This chain links TRBV4-1 with TRBJ2-4, with 7 bases fitting TRBD1. V trimming: 3 bases; J trimming: 6 bases; junction bases outside the gene matches: 5. Germline assignment: CDR1 MGHRA and CDR2 YSYEKL. The CDR3 has 14 amino acids. The CDR3 sequence is CASSHAPGGNIQYF. The CDR3 DNA reads TGCGCCAGCAGCCATGCCCCAGGGGGAAACATTCAGTACTTC.

This chain uses TRBV7-9 with TRBJ2-7; 13 bases are shared with TRBD2. The germline CDR1 and CDR2 sequences are SEHNR and FQNEAQ (reference sequence). The length of the CDR3 is 16 residues. Trimming cost V 5 bases and J 4 bases; bases outside gene matches: 8. The CDR3 loop is CASSTGTSGADYEQYF. In nucleotides, the CDR3 is TGTGCCAGCAGCACCGGGACTAGCGGGGCCGATTACGAGCAGTACTTC.

The chain employs TRBV13 and TRBJ2-1, with D perhaps TRBD1 (5 bases). The germline V gene has CDR1 PRHDT and CDR2 FYEKMQ (reference sequence). The V end was cut by 5 bases, the J end by 2 bases, with 13 bases between. This CDR3 is built from 15 residues. As DNA, the CDR3 is TGTGCCAGCAGCACTCAGGGTGCCCCCTACAATGAGCAGTTCTTC. It is translated as CASSTQGAPYNEQFF.

This chain links TRBV22-1 with TRBJ2-7; the D call TRBD1 from the table was never checked on the DNA. TRBV22-1 is given as a pseudogene. The length of the CDR3 is 16 residues. The chain's CDR3 is CPGSEADRGTSYEQYF. CDR3 sequence (DNA): TGTCCTGGGAGCGAAGCGGACAGGGGGACCTCCTACGAGCAGTACTTC.

In this sample, this clone turned up a few times. Relative to the germline gene, one junction end is altered; a read error may explain this. In DNA, the CDR3 is TGTGCCAGCAGTTTAGATATCCCGGGACAGGGGGCGAACTACGAGCAGTACTTC. It codes for CASSLDIPGQGANYEQYF. J is TRBJ2-7 and V is TRBV7-9, with TRBD1 identical over 12 bases. In germline, CDR1 is SEHNR, CDR2 FQNEAQ (reference sequence). CDR3 size: 18 residues.

As DNA, the CDR3 is TGCGCCAGCAGCCAAGATTACCGGACAGGGTCCTACGAGCAGTACTTC. Translating it yields CASSQDYRTGSYEQYF. The chain recombines TRBV4-1 with TRBJ2-7, with 8 nucleotides matching TRBD1. CDR1 and CDR2 from the germline V gene are MGHRA and YSYEKL. This CDR3 comprises 16 residues. J gave up 1 base and V 0 bases, and 5 bases lay outside the gene matches.

Here the CDR3 reads CASSLPLAGGTYEQYF. The DNA for the CDR3 is TGTGCCAGCAGTTTACCCCTAGCGGGAGGTACCTACGAGCAGTACTTC. The chain joins TRBV28 to TRBJ2-7; 11 bases agree with TRBD2. In germline, CDR1 is MDHEN, CDR2 SYDVKM. The CDR3 contains 16 residues. V dropped 2 bases and J dropped 2; count of bases not matched to a gene: 5.

This clone was counted a few times. The chain combines TRBV27 with TRBJ2-7; D is perhaps TRBD2 (6 bases). The CDR3 is 13 amino acids. V was cut by 5 bases and J by 4 bases, with 12 bases left in between. Germline CDR1 MNHEY, CDR2 SMNVEV (reference sequence). The CDR3 sequence: CASSHGSRYEQYF. The CDR3 DNA follows: TGTGCCAGCAGTCACGGGAGCCGGTACGAGCAGTACTTC.

V usage is TRBV4-1 and J usage is TRBJ1-4; TRBD1 aligns across 10 bases. The CDR3 is made up of 15 amino acids. V was clipped by 3 bases and J by 6 bases; unmatched bases: 4. Looked up from germline, CDR1 is MGHRA and CDR2 is YSYEKL. The CDR3 DNA sequence: TGCGCCAGCAGCCAGGGGACAGGGGAAGATGAAAAACTGTTTTTT. Protein product: CASSQGTGEDEKLFF.

This clone was detected only a few times. The V call is TRBV6-1, the J call TRBJ1-2; 8 bases fit TRBD1. With 6 bases clipped from V and 4 bases from J, the junction kept 10 bases outside the gene matches. Germline values: CDR1 MNHNS, CDR2 SASEGT. This CDR3 region has 15 residues. The CDR3 loop reads CASRRDRGALYGYTF. For the CDR3, the DNA is TGTGCCAGCAGGCGTGACAGGGGAGCTCTCTATGGCTACACCTTC.

The rearrangement joins TRBV27 to TRBJ2-3, with D maybe TRBD1 (6 bases). The CDR3 loop spans 16 amino acids. Germline V gene sequence: CDR1 MNHEY, CDR2 SMNVEV (reference sequence). Trimming pared 5 bases from V and 1 base from J, leaving 16 bases between. The CDR3 reads CASSPQGNVRTDTQYF. CDR3 bases: TGTGCCAGCAGTCCCCAGGGGAACGTCCGCACAGATACGCAGTATTTT.

In the case of this clone: The sample holds other DNA sequences that translate to the same CDR3. J is TRBJ2-1 and V is TRBV6-1, with TRBD2 matching 11 bases. The CDR3 has 15 amino acids. The junction had 3 bases not matched to a gene; V was cut back by 4 bases and J by 4 bases. Germline-derived CDR1 and CDR2 are MNHNS and SASEGT. The DNA of the CDR3 is TGTGCCAGCAGTGGTCTAGCGGGAGGATACAATGAGCAGTTCTTC. Its protein is CASSGLAGGYNEQFF.

V usage is TRBV29-1 and J usage is TRBJ2-5; TRBD2 aligns across 7 bases. This CDR3 contains 14 residues. V trimming: 3 bases; J trimming: 5 bases; junction bases outside the gene matches: 9. Germline assignment: CDR1 SQVTM and CDR2 ANQGSEA. The CDR3 sequence: CSVDFAGVGETQYF. In nucleotides, the CDR3 is TGCAGCGTTGATTTCGCGGGAGTAGGTGAGACCCAGTACTTC.

J is TRBJ1-5 and V is TRBV18, with D hard to call. The V end lost 5 bases, the J end lost 0 bases, and 8 bases lay between the germline ends. This CDR3 has 14 residues. Per the germline V gene, CDR1 is KGHSH and CDR2 is LQKENI. The CDR3: CASSVGYSNQPQHF. In nucleotides, the CDR3 is TGTGCCAGCTCAGTCGGTTATAGCAATCAGCCCCAGCATTTT.